Detailed here is one T cell receptor beta chain. Libraries were prepared by immunoSEQ multiplex PCR; TCRdb keeps only in-frame clonotypes and omits some of them. Of 90,000 to 100,000 clones in the sample, approximately 92% are singletons; the top ten hold roughly 1.4%. The germline V gene has CDR1 MNHNY and CDR2 SVGAGI (reference sequence). V was pared by 6 bases and J by 5 bases, with 6 bases of the junction left unmatched. The CDR3 extends over 15 amino acids. The sample originates from a study of T cell changes during pregnancy in multiple sclerosis. This receptor was obtained from a female donor with multiple sclerosis, enrolled in a pregnancy study. The starting material was peripheral blood, obtained in the first trimester of pregnancy. The V call is TRBV6-6, the J call TRBJ2-1, with 11 nucleotides matching TRBD2. The CDR3 DNA reads TGTGCCAGCAGCCATACTAGCGGGAGAGACAATGAGCAGTTCTTC. Protein sequence: CASSHTSGRDNEQFF.